This TCR beta chain comes out of a study of T cell responses to AZD1222 COVID-19 vaccine. Germline trimming cut 5 bases from V and 5 bases from J; bases unmatched to any gene: 3. Germline CDR1 is MNHEY and CDR2 is SMNVEV (reference sequence). The CDR3 is 13 amino acids. Regarding this clone: Its antigen remains unidentified.

Study conclusions and caveats: Within unmutated variant regions lay the reported targets of nearly half of spike-specific TCRs. There were vaccine-associated CD4 TCRs across spike, dominant at 160-218 and 743-854. It was only a handful of AZD1222 recipients who were seropositive at baseline.

Second-dose intervals near 4 or 12 weeks were combined. Libraries were prepared by immunoSEQ multiplex PCR; TCRdb keeps only in-frame clonotypes and omits some of them. The table has around 150,000 clones, roughly 91% seen once. This sequence joins TRBV27 and TRBJ2-1; 7 bases line up with TRBD2. Material: peripheral blood, obtained 28 days after the second AZD1222 dose. The clonotype comes from an adult who received the AZD1222 COVID-19 vaccine. The CDR3 sequence is CASSLAVHNEQFF. Written as DNA, the CDR3 is TGTGCCAGCAGTCTAGCGGTGCACAATGAGCAGTTCTTC.